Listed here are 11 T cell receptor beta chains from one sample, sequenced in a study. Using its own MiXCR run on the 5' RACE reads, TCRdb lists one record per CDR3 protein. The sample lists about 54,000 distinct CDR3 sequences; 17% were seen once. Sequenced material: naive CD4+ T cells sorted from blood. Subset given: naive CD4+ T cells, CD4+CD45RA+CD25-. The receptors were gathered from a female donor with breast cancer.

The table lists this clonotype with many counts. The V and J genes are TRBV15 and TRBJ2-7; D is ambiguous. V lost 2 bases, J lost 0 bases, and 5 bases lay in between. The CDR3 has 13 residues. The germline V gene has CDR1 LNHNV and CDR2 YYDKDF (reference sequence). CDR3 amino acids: CATSRTVSYEQYF. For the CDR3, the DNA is TGTGCCACCAGCAGAACCGTCTCCTACGAGCAGTACTTC.

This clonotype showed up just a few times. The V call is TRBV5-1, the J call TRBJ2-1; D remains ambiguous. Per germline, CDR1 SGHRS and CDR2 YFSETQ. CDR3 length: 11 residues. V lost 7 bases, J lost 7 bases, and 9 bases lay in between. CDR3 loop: CASARVNEQFF. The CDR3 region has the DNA TGCGCCAGCGCTAGGGTGAATGAGCAGTTCTTC.

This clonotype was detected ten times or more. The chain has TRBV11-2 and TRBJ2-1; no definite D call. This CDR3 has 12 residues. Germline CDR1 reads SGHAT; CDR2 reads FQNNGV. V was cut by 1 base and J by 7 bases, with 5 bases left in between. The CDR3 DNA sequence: TGTGCCAGCAGCTTAGTTCGGAATGAGCAGTTCTTC. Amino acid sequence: CASSLVRNEQFF.

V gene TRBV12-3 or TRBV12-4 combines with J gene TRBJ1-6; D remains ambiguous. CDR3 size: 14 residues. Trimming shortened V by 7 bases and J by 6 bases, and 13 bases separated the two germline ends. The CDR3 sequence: CASKDVGRNSPLHF. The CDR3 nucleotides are TGTGCCAGCAAAGACGTCGGGCGTAATTCACCCCTCCACTTT.

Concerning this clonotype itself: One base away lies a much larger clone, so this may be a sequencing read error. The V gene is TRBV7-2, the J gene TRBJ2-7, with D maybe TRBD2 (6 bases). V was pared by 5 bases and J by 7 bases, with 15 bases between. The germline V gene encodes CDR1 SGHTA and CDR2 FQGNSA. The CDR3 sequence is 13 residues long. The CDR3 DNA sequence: TGTGCCAGCAGCGTCGCTAGCGTAGGAGAGCAGTACTTC. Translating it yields CASSVASVGEQYF.

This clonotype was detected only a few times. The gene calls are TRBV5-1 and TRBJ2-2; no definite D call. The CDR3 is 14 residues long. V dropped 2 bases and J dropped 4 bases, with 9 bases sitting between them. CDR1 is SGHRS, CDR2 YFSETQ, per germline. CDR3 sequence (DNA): TGCGCCAGCAGCTTAGGCCGGACCACCGGGGAGCTGTTTTTT. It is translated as CASSLGRTTGELFF.

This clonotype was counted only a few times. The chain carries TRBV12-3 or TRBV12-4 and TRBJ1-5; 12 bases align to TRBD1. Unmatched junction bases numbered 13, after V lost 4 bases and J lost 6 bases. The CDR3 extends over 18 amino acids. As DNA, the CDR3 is TGTGCCAGCAGTTCCCGGGACAGGGGGCGCGTAAGGGGTCAGCCCCAGCATTTT. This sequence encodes CASSSRDRGRVRGQPQHF.

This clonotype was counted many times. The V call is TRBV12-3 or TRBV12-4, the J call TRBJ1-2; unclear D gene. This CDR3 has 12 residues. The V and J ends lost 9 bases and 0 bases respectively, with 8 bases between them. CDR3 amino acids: CASTNPNYGYTF. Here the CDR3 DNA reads TGTGCCAGTACGAACCCTAACTATGGCTACACCTTC.

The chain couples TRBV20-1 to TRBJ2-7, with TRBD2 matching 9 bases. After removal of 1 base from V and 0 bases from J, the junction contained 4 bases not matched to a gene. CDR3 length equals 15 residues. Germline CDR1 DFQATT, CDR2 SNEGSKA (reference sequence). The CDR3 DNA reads TGCAGTGCTAGAGGGCTAGCGGGGTTCTCCTACGAGCAGTACTTC. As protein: CSARGLAGFSYEQYF.

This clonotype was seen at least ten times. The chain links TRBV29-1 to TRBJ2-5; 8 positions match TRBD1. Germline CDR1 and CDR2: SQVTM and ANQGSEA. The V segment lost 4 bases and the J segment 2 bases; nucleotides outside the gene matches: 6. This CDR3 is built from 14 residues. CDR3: CSVGRGQAQETQYF. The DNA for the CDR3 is TGCAGCGTTGGGCGGGGACAGGCGCAAGAGACCCAGTACTTC.

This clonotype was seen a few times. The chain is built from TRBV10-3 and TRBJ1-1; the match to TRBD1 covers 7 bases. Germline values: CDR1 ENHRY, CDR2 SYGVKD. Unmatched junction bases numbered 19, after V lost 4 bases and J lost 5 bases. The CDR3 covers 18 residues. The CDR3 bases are TGTGCCATCAGTGGCGTCGCAGGAGGGGGCGTGGGGGTAACTGAAGCTTTCTTT. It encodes CAISGVAGGGVGVTEAFF.